This TCR beta chain was sequenced in a study of cytomegalovirus exposure and HLA in healthy donors. Notes on the study in general: Under in vitro conditions, three CMV-associated chains were confirmed as specific for CMV antigens. Altogether, 150 to 200 TCR beta chains were recorded as cytomegalovirus-associated. Reportedly, cytomegalovirus status was diagnosed with high sensitivity and specificity.

With V trimmed by 4 bases and J by 6 bases, 9 bases remained unmatched. CDR3 size: 15 residues. In germline, CDR1 is MNHEY, CDR2 SMNVEV (reference sequence). Assay: immunoSEQ multiplex PCR; the TCRdb copy retains only in-frame clones and omits some. Of 250,000 to 400,000 clones in the sample, 70% to 90% were seen once. In the case of this clone: Its antigen remains unidentified.

The donors were members of the roughly 120-subject validation cohort (separate from the approximately 670-subject first cohort). The sequence derives from a man aged 30 to 45 in good health and CMV-seronegative. V usage is TRBV27 and J usage is TRBJ1-2; TRBD1 aligns across 9 bases. Sequencing used PBMCs. The DNA for the CDR3 is TGTGCCAGCAGTTGGGACAGGGTTTTTTTGGATGGCTACACCTTC. Encoded protein: CASSWDRVFLDGYTF.